Sequencing of this T cell receptor beta chain was carried out in a study of tumor and adjacent non-tumor tissue in lung cancer. The wider study: Patients comprised about a dozen adenocarcinoma, a couple of squamous cell carcinoma and 1 small cell lung cancer.

No cell sorting was done before RNA was extracted from the tissue. CDR1 is SGHAT, CDR2 FQDESV, per germline (reference sequence). This CDR3 is 13 amino acids long. TCRbeta libraries were built with three rounds of nested PCR, modified from ARM-PCR. TCRdb reprocessed the multiplex PCR reads with MiXCR, giving one entry per CDR3 protein. The sample has tens of thousands of distinct CDR3 sequences; around four fifths are singletons. The origin of this receptor is a man in his sixties with non-small cell lung cancer. This rearrangement joins TRBV11-1 to TRBJ2-6; D is unclear. Sequenced input: lung tumor tissue. CDR3: CVSSLETRAVLTF. The CDR3 region has the DNA TGTGTGAGCAGCTTAGAGACTCGAGCCGTCCTGACTTTC.